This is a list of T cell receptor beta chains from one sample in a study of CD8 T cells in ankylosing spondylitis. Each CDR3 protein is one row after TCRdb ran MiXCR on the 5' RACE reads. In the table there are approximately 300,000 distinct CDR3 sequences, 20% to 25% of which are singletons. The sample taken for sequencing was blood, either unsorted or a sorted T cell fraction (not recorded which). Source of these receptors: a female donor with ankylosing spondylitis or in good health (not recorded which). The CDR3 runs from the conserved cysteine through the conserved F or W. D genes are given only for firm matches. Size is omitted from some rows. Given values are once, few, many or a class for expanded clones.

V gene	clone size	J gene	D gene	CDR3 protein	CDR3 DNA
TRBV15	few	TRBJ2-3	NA	CATSRGGGGSTDTQYF	TGTGCCACCAGCAGAGGAGGTGGAGGGTCTACAGATACGCAGTATTTT
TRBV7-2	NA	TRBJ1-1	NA	CASSLGGEWTEAFF	TGTGCCAGCAGCTTAGGGGGGGAGTGGACTGAAGCTTTCTTT
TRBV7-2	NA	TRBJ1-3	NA	CASSYREGNTIYF	TGTGCCAGCAGCTACCGTGAGGGGAACACCATATATTTT
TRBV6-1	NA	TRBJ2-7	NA	CASIRGTSYYEQYF	TGTGCCAGCATTCGGGGGACCTCCTACTACGAGCAGTACTTC
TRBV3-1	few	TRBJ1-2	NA	CASSQEEGSRGYTF	TGTGCCAGCAGCCAAGAGGAGGGATCGCGGGGCTACACCTTC
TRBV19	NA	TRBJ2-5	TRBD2	CASSSLAGQETQYF	TGTGCCAGTAGTTCGTTAGCGGGACAAGAGACCCAGTACTTC
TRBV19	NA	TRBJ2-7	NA	CASSRNSYEQYF	TGTGCCAGTAGTCGGAACAGCTACGAGCAGTACTTC
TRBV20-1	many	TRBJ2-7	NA	CSAAPSYEQYF	TGCAGTGCTGCCCCGAGCTACGAGCAGTACTTC
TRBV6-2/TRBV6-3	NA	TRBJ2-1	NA	CASSSRLRRTYNEQFF	TGTGCCAGCAGTTCCCGACTCCGCAGGACCTACAATGAGCAGTTCTTC
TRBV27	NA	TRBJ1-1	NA	CASSLSGRVSTEAFF	TGTGCCAGCAGTTTATCGGGACGGGTCAGCACTGAAGCTTTCTTT
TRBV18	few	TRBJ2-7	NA	CASSPGARSSYEQYF	TGTGCCAGCTCACCAGGAGCGAGGAGCTCCTACGAGCAGTACTTC
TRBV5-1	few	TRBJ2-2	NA	CASSLETLLTGELFF	TGCGCCAGCAGCTTGGAGACTCTACTCACCGGGGAGCTGTTTTTT
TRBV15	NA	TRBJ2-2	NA	CATSRDLTVEKLFF	TGTGCCACCAGCAGAGATCTGACAGTTGAGAAGCTGTTTTTT
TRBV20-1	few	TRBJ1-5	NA	CSARAGVHQPQHF	TGCAGTGCTAGAGCGGGGGTACATCAGCCCCAGCATTTT
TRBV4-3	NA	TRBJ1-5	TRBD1	CASSQDHRGSVQPQHF	TGCGCCAGCAGCCAAGACCACAGGGGGAGCGTTCAGCCCCAGCATTTT
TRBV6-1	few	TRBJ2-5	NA	CASNRRLSGETQYF	TGTGCCAGCAATAGGCGCCTCTCGGGGGAGACCCAGTACTTC
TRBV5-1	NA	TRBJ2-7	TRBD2	CASSLEAGVFNEQYF	TGCGCCAGCAGCTTGGAAGCGGGAGTATTCAACGAGCAGTACTTC
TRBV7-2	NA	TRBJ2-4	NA	CASSLAGVAKNIQYF	TGTGCCAGCAGCTTAGCGGGGGTAGCCAAAAACATTCAGTACTTC
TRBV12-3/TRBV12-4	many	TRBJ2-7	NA	CASKPGTLSYEQYF	TGTGCCAGCAAACCCGGGACACTATCCTACGAGCAGTACTTC
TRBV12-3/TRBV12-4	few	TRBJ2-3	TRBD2	CASIPPSGRADTQYF	TGTGCCAGCATCCCCCCCAGCGGGAGGGCCGATACGCAGTATTTT
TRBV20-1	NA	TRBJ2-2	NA	CSARVPLGSGNTGELFF	TGCAGTGCTAGAGTACCCCTGGGTAGCGGAAACACCGGGGAGCTGTTTTTT
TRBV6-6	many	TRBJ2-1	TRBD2	CASSPSRAGGYNEQFF	TGTGCCAGCAGTCCTTCGAGGGCGGGAGGCTACAATGAGCAGTTCTTC
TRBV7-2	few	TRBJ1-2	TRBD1	CASSPGTDYGYTF	TGTGCCAGCAGCCCAGGGACAGACTATGGCTACACCTTC
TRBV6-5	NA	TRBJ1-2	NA	CASSSGSGYGYTF	TGTGCCAGCAGTTCTGGATCCGGCTATGGCTACACCTTC
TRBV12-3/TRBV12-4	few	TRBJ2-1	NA	CASSLLRREQFF	TGTGCCAGCAGTCTCCTCCGCAGGGAGCAGTTCTTC
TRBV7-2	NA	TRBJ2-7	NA	CASSLLSTPYEQYF	TGTGCCAGCAGCCTCCTCAGCACCCCCTACGAGCAGTACTTC
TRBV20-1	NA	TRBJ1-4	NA	CSASSGSEEKLFF	TGCAGTGCTAGCTCAGGGAGCGAAGAAAAACTGTTTTTT
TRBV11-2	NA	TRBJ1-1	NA	CASSLGPWGSTEAFF	TGTGCCAGCAGCTTAGGTCCTTGGGGGTCCACTGAAGCTTTCTTT
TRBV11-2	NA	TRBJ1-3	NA	CASSETSNTIYF	TGTGCCAGCAGCGAGACCAGCAACACCATATATTTT
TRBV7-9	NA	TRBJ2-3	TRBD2	CASSLESLAGGSDTQYF	TGTGCCAGCAGCTTAGAGTCTCTAGCGGGAGGTTCAGATACGCAGTATTTT
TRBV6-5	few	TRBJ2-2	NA	CASSYLAVNTGELFF	TGTGCCAGCAGTTACCTCGCGGTGAACACCGGGGAGCTGTTTTTT
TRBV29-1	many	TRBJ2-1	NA	CSVGPGRVNEQFF	TGCAGCGTTGGGCCTGGGAGAGTGAATGAGCAGTTCTTC
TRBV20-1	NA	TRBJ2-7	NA	CSARELTGVREQYF	TGCAGTGCCAGAGAACTAACGGGAGTACGGGAGCAGTACTTC
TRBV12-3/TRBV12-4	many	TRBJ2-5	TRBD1	CASRITGQGRETQYF	TGTGCCAGCAGGATAACGGGACAGGGGAGGGAGACCCAGTACTTC
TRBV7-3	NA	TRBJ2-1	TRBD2	CASSPRLAEPSYNEQFF	TGTGCCAGCAGCCCAAGACTAGCGGAGCCTTCCTACAATGAGCAGTTCTTC
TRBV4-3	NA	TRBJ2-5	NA	CASSQNLRTETQYF	TGCGCCAGCAGCCAAAATCTGCGGACCGAGACCCAGTACTTC
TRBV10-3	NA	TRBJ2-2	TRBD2	CAITPRTSGTGELFF	TGTGCCATCACCCCCCGGACTAGCGGTACCGGGGAGCTGTTTTTT
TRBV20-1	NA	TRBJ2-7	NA	CSARDQGTRFYEQYF	TGCAGTGCTAGAGATCAGGGGACTCGATTCTACGAGCAGTACTTC
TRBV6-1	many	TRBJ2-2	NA	CASSRTNTGELFF	TGTGCCAGCAGCCGCACGAACACCGGGGAGCTGTTTTTT
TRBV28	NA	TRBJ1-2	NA	CASSRSRYGYTF	TGTGCCAGCAGTCGCAGTCGGTATGGCTACACCTTC
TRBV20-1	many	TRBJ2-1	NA	CSARDPTPNEQFF	TGCAGTGCTAGAGATCCCACTCCCAATGAGCAGTTCTTC